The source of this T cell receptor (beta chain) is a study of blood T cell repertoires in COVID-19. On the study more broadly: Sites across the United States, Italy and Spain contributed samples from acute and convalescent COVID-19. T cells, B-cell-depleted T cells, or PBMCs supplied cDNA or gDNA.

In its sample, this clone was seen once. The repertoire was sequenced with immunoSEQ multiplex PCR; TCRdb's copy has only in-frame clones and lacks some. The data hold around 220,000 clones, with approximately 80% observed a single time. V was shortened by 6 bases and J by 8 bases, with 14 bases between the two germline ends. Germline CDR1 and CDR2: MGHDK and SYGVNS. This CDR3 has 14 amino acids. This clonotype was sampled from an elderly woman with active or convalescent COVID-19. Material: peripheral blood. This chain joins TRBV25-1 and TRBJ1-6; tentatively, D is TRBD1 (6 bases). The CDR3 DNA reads TGTGCCAGCAGCGTCAGGGGCCCCTATTCACCCCTCCACTTT. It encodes CASSVRGPYSPLHF.